This T cell receptor beta chain was obtained from a study of shared clonotypes between healthy human individuals. Generated by immunoSEQ multiplex PCR, the TCRdb table keeps only in-frame clones and is missing some. The sample consists of roughly 2.2 million clones, roughly 92% of them appearing once. Germline V gene data show CDR1 as MDHEN and CDR2 as SYDVKM. Trimming took off 10 bases at V and 4 bases at J, with 14 bases between the two ends. The CDR3 spans 13 residues. This chain links TRBV28 with TRBJ1-5; D remains unclear. The receptor comes from a man between 18 and 29 years old in good health. Some clones in this sample may be carry-over from other donors' samples. The sequenced sample was naive CD4+ T cells from PBMCs. Subset given: CD45RA+ positively selected. This CDR3 is CATCGFLNQPQHF. CDR3 bases: TGTGCCACATGTGGCTTCTTAAATCAGCCCCAGCATTTT.